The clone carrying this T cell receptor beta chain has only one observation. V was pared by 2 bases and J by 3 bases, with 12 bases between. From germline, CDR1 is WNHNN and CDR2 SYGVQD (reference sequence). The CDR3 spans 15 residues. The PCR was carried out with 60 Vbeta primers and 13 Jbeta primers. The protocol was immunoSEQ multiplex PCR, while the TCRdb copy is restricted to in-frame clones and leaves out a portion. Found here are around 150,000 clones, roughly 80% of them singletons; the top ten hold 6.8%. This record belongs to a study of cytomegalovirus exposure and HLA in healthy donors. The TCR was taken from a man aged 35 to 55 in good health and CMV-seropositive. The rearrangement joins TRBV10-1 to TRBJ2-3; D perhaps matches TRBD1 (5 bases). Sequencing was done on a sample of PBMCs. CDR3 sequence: CASSEAGMRTDTQYF. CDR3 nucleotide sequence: TGCGCCAGCAGTGAGGCAGGGATGAGAACAGATACGCAGTATTTT.